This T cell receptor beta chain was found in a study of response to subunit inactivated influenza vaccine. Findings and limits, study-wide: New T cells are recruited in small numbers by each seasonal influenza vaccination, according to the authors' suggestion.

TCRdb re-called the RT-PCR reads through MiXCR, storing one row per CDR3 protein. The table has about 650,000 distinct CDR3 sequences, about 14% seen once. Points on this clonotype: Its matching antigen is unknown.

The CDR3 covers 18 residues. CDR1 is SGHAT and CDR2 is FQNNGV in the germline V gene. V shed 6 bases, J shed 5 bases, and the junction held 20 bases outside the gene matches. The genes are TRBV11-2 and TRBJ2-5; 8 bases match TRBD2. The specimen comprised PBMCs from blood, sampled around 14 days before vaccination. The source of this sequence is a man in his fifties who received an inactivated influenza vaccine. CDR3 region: CASSFSTPQRRGRETQYF. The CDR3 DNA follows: TGTGCCAGCAGTTTTTCTACACCCCAAAGGCGCGGGAGGGAGACCCAGTACTTC.